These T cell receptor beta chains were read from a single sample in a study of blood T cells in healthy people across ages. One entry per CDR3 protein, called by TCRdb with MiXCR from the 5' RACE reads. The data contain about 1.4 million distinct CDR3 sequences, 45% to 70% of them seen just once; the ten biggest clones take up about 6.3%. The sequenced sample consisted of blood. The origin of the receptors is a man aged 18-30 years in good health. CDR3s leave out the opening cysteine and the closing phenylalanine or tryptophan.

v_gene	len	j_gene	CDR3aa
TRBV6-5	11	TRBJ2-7	ASLRTGSGEQY
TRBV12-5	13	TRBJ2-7	ASGLVQGLRYEQY
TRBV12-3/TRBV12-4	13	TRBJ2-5	ASSLAQGKLGEQY
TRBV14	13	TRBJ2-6	ASSLFGTGVNVLT
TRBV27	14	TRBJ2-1	ASSPGTYDSYNEQF
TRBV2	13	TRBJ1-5	ASSEGQGGNQPQH
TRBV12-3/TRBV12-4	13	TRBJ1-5	ASRPTGTGYQPQH
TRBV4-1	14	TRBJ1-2	ASSQDVQGMGSGYT
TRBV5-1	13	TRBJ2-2	ASSFGPTGPGELF
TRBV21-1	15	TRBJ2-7	ASSKRGLTSRSYEQY
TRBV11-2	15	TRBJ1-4	ASSLALTGQDYEKLF
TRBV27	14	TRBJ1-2	ASSPTRTGIGYGYT
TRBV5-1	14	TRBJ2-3	ASSTGTSWVVDTQY
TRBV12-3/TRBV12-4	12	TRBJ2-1	ASRTSGGANEQF
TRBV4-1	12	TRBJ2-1	ASSQVTADNEQF
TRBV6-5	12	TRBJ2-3	ASSPPGTLDTQY
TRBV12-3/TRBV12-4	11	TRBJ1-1	ASGLRGGREAF
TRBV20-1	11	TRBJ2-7	SASSSRVGEQY
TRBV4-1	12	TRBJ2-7	ASSQATDNYEQY
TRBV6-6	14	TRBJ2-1	ASSYSLAGTYNEQF
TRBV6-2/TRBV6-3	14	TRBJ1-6	ASTDTGGSYNSPLH
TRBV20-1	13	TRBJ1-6	SARQGATLNSPLH
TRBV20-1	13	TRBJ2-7	SAREMDRGAYEQY
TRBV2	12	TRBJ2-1	ASRPRGGYNEQF
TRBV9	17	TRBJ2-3	ASSVANPEQGVGADTQY
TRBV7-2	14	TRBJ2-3	ASSPSMTGGADTQY
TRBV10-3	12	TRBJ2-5	AISDGTVYNEQY
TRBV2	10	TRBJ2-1	ASLFQVNEQF
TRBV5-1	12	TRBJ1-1	ASSLEGMYTEAF
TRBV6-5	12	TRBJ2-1	ASTTGGVGNEQF
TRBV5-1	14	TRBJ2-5	ASTRKQQGWTETQY
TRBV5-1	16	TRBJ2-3	ASSLGGTAQGGTDTQY
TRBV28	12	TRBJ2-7	ASSLQQGDYEQY
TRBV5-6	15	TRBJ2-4	ASRPTLSGTGHEAQY
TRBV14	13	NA	ASSQDRRVQAEQY
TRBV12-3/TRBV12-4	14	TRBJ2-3	ASITNLAGITDTQY
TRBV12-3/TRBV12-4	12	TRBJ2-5	ASTHTVNQETQY
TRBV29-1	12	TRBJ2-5	SAPEGPFQETQY
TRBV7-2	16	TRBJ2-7	ASSLAGLAGVQLYEQY
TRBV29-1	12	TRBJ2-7	SVVALAGAYEQY
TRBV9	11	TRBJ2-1	ASSVGIYNEQF
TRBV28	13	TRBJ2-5	ASSSPGGGRQTQY
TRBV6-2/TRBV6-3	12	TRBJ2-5	ASSYRAGGETHY
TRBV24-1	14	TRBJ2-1	ATSVPGVSSYNEQF
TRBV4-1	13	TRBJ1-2	ASSQDGHVDYGYT
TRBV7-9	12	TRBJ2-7	ASSLVGDNYEQY
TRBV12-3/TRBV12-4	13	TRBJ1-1	ASSSQQGRNTEAF
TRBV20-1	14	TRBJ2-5	SARVLGQGGEETQY
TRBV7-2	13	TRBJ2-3	ASSPDGGTTDTQY
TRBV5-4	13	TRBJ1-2	ASSPWRPGGYGYT
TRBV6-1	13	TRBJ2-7	ASRNLQGISYEQY
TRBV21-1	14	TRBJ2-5	ASSKEGGPKQETQY
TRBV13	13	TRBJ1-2	ASSPRPETGCGYT
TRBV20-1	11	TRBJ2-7	SAKRQGPYEQY
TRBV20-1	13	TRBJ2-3	SARDAERATDTQY